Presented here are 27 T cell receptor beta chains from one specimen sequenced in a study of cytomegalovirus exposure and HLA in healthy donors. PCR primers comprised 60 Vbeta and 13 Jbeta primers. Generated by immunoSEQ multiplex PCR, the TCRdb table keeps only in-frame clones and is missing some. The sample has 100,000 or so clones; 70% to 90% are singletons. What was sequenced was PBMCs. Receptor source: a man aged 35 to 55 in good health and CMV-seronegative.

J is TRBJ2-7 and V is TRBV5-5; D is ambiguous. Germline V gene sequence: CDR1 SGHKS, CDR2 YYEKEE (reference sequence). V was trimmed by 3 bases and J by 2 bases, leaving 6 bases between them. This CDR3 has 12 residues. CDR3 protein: CASSSVPYEQYF. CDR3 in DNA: TGTGCCAGCAGCTCTGTCCCCTACGAGCAGTACTTC.

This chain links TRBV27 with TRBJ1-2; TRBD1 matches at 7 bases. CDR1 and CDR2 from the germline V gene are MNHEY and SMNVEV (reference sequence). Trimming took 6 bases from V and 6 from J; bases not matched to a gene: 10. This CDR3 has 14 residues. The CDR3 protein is CASRIRTGLDGYTF. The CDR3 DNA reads TGTGCCAGCAGAATCCGGACAGGTTTGGATGGCTACACCTTC.

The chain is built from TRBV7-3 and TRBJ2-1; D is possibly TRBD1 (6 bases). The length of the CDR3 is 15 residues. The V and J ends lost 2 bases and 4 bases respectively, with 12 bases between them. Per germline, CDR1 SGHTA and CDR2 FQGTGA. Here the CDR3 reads CASSLGGPDYNEQFF. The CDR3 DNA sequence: TGTGCCAGCAGCTTAGGGGGCCCAGATTACAATGAGCAGTTCTTC.

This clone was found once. The CDR3: CASSPPGQGNSYEQYF. The CDR3 DNA sequence: TGTGCCAGCAGCCCTCCCGGACAGGGTAACTCCTACGAGCAGTACTTC. The chain has TRBV6-6 and TRBJ2-7; 8 positions match TRBD1. Trimming cost V 6 bases and J 0 bases; bases outside gene matches: 10. The CDR3 contains 16 residues. The germline CDR1 and CDR2 sequences are MNHNY and SVGAGI (reference sequence).

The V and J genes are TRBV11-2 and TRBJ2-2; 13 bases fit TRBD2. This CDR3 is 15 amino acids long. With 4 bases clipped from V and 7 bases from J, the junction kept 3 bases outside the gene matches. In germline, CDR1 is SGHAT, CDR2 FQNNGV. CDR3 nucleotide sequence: TGTGCCAGCAGCTCACTAGCGGGGGGGAACGGGGAGCTGTTTTTT. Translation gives CASSSLAGGNGELFF.

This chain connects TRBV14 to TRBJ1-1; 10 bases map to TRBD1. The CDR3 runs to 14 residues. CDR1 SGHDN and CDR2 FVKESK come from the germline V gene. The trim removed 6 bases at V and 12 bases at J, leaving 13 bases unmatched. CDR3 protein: CASSRVSGQGKTFF. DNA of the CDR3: TGTGCCAGCAGTCGAGTCTCGGGACAGGGGAAGACTTTCTTT.

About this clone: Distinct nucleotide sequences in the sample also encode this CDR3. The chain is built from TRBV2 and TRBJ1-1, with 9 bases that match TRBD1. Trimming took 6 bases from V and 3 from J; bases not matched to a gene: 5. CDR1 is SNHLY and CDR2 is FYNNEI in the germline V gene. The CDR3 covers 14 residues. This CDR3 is CASSGQGRDTEAFF. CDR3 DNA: TGTGCCAGCAGCGGACAGGGGAGGGACACTGAAGCTTTCTTT.

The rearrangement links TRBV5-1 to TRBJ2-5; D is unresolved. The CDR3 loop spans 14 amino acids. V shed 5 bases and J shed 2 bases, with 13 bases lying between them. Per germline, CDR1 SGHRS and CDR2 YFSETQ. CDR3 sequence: CASSPPNEQETQYF. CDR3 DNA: TGCGCCAGCAGTCCCCCCAACGAGCAAGAGACCCAGTACTTC.

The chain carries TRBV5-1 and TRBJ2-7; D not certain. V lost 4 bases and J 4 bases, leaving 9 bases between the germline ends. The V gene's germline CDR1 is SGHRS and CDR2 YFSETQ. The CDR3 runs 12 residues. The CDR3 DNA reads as TGCGCCAGCAGCAGTTCGGTTTACGAGCAGTACTTC. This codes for CASSSSVYEQYF.

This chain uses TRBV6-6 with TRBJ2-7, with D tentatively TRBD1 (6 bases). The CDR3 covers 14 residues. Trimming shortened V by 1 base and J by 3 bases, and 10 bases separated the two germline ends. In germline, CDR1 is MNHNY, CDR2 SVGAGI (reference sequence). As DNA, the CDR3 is TGTGCCAGCAGTTACTTTATACAGGGCTACGAGCAGTACTTC. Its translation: CASSYFIQGYEQYF.

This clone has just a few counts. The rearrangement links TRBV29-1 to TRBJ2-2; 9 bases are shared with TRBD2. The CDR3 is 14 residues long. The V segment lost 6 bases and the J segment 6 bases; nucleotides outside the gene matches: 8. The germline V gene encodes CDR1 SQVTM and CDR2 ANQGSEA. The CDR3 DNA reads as TGCAGCGTAGGGACTAGCACGAAAGCCGGGGAGCTGTTTTTT. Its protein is CSVGTSTKAGELFF.

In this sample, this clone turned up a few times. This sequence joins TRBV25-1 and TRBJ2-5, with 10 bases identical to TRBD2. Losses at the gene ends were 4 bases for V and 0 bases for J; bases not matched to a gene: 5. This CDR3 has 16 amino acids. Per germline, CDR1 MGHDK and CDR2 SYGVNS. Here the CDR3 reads CASSVSSGGNQETQYF. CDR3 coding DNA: TGTGCCAGCAGTGTATCTAGCGGGGGAAACCAAGAGACCCAGTACTTC.

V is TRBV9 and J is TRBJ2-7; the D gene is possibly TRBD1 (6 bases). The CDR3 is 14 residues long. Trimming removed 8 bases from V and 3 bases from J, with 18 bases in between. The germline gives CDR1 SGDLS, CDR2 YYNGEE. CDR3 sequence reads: CASSCWTVVYEQYF. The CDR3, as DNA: TGTGCCAGTTCCTGCTGGACAGTCGTCTACGAGCAGTACTTC.

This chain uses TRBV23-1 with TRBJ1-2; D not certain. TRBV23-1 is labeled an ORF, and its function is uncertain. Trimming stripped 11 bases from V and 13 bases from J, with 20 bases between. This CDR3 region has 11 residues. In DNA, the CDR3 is TGCGCCGGTCTCACGACCGAGGTTGGCACCTTC. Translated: CAGLTTEVGTF.

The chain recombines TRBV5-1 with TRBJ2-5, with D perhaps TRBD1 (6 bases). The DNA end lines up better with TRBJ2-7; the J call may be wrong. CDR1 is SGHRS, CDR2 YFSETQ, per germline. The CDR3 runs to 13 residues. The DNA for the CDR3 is TGCGCCAGCAGCTTCGGACAGAACTACGAGCAGTACTTC. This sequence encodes CASSFGQNYEQYF.

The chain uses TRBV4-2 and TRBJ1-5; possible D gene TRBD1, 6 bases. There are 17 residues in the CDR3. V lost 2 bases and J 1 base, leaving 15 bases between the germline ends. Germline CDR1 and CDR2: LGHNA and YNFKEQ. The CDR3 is CASSQITGSGSNQPQHF. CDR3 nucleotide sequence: TGTGCCAGCAGCCAAATTACAGGGTCGGGGAGCAATCAGCCCCAGCATTTT.

The CDR3 is CASRSRGHSNEKLFF. CDR3 nucleotide sequence: TGTGCCAGCAGATCGAGGGGGCACAGTAATGAAAAACTGTTTTTT. The J gene is TRBJ1-4, the V gene TRBV13, with 7 bases identical to TRBD1. The germline V gene has CDR1 PRHDT and CDR2 FYEKMQ (reference sequence). V lost 6 bases to trimming and J lost 4 bases; unmatched junction nucleotides: 8. The CDR3 sequence is 15 residues long.

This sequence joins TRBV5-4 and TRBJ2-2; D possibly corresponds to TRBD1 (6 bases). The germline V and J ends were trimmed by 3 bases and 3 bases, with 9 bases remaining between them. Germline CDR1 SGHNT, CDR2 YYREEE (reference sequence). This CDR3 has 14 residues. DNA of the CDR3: TGTGCCAGCAGCTCGGGACAAGACACCGGGGAGCTGTTTTTT. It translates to CASSSGQDTGELFF.

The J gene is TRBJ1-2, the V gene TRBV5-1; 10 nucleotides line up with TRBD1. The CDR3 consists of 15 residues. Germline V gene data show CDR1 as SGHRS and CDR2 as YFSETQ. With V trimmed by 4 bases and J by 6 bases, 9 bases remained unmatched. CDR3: CASSHRQGAQDGYTF. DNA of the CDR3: TGCGCCAGCAGCCATAGACAGGGGGCGCAGGATGGCTACACCTTC.

Here the CDR3 DNA reads TGTGCCAGCAGCTTAGGGGTAGGACAGGGGGCCTACGAGCAGTACTTC. This codes for CASSLGVGQGAYEQYF. V gene TRBV13 combines with J gene TRBJ2-7; 10 nucleotides align to TRBD1. This CDR3 comprises 16 residues. V shed 0 bases, J shed 2 bases, and the junction held 4 bases outside the gene matches. Germline CDR1 is PRHDT and CDR2 is FYEKMQ (reference sequence). Using reference TRBV13 and TRBJ2-7 for the parts outside the CDR3, the full variable domain is AAGVIQSPRHLIKEKRETATLKCYPIPRHDTVYWYQQGPGQDPQFLISFYEKMQSDKGSIPDRFSAQQFSDYHSELNMSSLELGDSALYFCASSLGVGQGAYEQYFGPGTRLTVT.

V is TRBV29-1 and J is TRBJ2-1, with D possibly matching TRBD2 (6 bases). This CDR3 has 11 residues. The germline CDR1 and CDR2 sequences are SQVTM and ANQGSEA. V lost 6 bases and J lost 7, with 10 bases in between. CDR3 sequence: CSVLRGNEQFF. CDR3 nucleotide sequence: TGCAGCGTCCTACGGGGGAATGAGCAGTTCTTC.

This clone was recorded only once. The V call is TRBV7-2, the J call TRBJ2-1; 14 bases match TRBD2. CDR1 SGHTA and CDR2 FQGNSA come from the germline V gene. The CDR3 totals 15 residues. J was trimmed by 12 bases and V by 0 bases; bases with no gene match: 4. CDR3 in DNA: TGTGCCAGCAGCTTAGCGACTAGCGGGGGGGCGGGGCAGTTCTTC. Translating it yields CASSLATSGGAGQFF.

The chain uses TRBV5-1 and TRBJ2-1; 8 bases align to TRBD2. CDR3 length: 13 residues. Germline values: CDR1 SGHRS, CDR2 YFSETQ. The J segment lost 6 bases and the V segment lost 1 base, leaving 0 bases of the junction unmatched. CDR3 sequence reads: CASSLLAGNEQFF. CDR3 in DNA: TGCGCCAGCAGCTTGCTAGCGGGCAATGAGCAGTTCTTC.

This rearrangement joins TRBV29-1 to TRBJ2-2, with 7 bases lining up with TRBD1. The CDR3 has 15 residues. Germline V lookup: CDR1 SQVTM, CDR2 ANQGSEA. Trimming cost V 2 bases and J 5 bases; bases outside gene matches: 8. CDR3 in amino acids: CSVEHRQGMTGELFF. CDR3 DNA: TGCAGCGTTGAACACAGACAGGGAATGACCGGGGAGCTGTTTTTT.

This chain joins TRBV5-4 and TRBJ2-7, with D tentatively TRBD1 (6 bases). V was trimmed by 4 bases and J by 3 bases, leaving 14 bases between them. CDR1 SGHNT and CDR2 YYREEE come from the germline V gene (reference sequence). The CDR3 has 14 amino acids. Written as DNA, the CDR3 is TGTGCCAGCAGCCCATTCAGACAGGACTACGAGCAGTACTTC. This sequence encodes CASSPFRQDYEQYF.

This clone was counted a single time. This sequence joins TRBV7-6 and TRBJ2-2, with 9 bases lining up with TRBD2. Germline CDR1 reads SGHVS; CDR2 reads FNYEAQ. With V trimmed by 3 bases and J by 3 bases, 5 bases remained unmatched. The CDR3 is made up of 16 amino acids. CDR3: CASSLVAGEDTGELFF. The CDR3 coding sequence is TGTGCCAGCAGCTTGGTAGCGGGGGAGGACACCGGGGAGCTGTTTTTT.

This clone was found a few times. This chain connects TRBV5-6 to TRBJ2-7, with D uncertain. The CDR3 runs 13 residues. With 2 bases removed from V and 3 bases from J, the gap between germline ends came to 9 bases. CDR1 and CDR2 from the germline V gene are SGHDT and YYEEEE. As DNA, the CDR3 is TGTGCCAGCAGCTTTGGCAGGTTCTACGAGCAGTACTTC. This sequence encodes CASSFGRFYEQYF.